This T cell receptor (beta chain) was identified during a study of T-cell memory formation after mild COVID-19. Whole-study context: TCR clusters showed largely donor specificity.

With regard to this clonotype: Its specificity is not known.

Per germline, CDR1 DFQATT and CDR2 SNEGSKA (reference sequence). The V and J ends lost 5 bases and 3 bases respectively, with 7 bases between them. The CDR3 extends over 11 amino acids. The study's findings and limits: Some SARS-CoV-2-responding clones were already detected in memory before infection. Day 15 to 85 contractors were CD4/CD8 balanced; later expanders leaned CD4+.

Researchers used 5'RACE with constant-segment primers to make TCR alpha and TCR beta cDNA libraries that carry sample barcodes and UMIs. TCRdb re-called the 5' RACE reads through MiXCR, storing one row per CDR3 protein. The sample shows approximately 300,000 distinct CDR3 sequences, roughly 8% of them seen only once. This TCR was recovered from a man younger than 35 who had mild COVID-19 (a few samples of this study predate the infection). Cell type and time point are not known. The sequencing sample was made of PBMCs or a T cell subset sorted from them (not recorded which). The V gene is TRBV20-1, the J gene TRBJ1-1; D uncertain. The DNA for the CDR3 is TGCAGTGCTCGGGCCCACACTGAAGCTTTCTTT. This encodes CSARAHTEAFF.